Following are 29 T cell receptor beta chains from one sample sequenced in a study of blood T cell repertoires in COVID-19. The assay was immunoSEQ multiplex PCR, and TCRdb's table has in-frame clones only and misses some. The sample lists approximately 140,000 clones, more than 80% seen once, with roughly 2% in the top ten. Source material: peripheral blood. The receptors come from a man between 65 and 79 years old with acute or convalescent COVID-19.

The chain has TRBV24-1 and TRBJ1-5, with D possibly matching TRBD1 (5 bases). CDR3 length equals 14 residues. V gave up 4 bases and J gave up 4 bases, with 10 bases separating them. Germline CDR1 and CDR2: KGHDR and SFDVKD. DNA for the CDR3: TGTGCCACCAGTGAACCCCCAGGGAATCAGCCCCAGCATTTT. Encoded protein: CATSEPPGNQPQHF.

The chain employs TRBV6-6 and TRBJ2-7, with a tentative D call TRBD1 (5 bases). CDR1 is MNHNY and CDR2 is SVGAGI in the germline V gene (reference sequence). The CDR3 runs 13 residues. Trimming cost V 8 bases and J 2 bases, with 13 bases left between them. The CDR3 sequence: CASVGARTYEQYF. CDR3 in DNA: TGTGCCAGCGTTGGGGCCCGGACCTACGAGCAGTACTTC.

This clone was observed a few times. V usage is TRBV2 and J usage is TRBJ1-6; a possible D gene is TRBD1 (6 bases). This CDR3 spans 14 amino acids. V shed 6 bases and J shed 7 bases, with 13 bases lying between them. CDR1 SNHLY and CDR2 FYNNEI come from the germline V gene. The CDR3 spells CASRNREGNSPLHF. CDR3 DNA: TGTGCCAGCAGGAACAGGGAAGGGAATTCACCCCTCCACTTT.

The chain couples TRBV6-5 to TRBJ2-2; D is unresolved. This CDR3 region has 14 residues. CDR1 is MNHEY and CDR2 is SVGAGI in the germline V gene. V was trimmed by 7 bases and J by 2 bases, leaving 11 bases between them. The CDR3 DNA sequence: TGTGCCAGCATCGAGACAATTAACACCGGGGAGCTGTTTTTT. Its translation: CASIETINTGELFF.

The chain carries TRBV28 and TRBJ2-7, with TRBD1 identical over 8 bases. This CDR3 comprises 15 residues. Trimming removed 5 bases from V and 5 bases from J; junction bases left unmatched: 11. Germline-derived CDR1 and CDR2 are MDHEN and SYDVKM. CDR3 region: CASSPHGTGSHEQYF. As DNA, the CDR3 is TGTGCCAGCAGTCCCCACGGGACAGGTTCCCACGAGCAGTACTTC.

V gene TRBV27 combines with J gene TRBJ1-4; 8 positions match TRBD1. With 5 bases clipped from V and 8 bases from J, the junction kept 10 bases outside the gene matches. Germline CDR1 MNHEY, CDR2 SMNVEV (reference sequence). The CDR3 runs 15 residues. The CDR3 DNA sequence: TGTGCCAGCAGTGTCTCAGGGGGCTCGACCGAAAAACTGTTTTTT. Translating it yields CASSVSGGSTEKLFF.

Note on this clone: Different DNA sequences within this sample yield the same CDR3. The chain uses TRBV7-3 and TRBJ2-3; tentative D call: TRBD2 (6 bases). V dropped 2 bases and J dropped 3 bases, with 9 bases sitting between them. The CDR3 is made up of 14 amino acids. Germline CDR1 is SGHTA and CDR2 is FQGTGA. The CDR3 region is CASSLDRGTDTQYF. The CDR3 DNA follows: TGTGCCAGCAGCTTAGATCGGGGGACAGATACGCAGTATTTT.

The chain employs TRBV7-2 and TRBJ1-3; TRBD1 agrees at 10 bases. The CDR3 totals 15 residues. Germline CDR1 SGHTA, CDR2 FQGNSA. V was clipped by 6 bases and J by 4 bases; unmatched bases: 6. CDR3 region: CASSLRTGGGNTIYF. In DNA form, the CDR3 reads TGTGCCAGCAGTCTAAGGACAGGGGGAGGAAACACCATATATTTT.

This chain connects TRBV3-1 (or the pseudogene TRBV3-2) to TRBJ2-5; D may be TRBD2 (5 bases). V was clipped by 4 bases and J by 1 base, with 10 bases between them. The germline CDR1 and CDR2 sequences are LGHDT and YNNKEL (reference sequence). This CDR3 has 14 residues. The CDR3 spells CASSPRAGQETQYF. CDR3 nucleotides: TGTGCCAGCAGCCCCCGGGCGGGCCAAGAGACCCAGTACTTC.

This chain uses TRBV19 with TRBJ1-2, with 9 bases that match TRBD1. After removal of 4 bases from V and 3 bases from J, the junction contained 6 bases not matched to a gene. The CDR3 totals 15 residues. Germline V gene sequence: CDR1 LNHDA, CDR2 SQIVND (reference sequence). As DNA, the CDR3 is TGTGCCAGTAGTAAGCGACAGGGGGGAGACTATGGCTACACCTTC. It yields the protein CASSKRQGGDYGYTF.

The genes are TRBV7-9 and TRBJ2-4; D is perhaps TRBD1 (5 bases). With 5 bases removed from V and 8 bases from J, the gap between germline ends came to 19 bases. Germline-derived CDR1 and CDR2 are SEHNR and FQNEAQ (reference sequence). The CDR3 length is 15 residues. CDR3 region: CASSLRAGMNHIQYF. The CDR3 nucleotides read TGTGCCAGCAGCCTACGGGCAGGGATGAACCACATTCAGTACTTC.

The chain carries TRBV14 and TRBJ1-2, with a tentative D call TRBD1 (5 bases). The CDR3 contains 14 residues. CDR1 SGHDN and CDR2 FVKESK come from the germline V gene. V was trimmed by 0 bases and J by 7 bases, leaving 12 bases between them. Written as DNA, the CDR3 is TGTGCCAGCAGCCAAGAATTGCGGGGCGGTGGCTACACCTTC. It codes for CASSQELRGGGYTF.

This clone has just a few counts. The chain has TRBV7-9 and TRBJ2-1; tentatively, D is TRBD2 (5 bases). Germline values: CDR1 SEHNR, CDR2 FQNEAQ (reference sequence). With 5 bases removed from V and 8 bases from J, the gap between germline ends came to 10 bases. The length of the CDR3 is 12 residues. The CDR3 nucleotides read TGTGCCAGCAGCCTTCGGGGATATGAGCAGTTCTTC. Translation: CASSLRGYEQFF.

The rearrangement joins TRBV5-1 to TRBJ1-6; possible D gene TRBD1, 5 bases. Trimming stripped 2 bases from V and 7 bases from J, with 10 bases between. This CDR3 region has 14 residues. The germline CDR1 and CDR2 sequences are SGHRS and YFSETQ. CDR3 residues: CASSFPGSNSPLHF. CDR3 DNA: TGCGCCAGCAGCTTCCCAGGGTCCAATTCACCCCTCCACTTT.

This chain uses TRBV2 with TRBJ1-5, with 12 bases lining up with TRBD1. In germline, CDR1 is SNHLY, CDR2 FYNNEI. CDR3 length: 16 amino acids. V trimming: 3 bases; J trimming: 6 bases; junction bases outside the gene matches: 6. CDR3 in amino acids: CASSEGGQGAPQPQHF. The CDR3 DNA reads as TGTGCCAGCAGTGAGGGGGGACAGGGGGCCCCTCAGCCCCAGCATTTT.

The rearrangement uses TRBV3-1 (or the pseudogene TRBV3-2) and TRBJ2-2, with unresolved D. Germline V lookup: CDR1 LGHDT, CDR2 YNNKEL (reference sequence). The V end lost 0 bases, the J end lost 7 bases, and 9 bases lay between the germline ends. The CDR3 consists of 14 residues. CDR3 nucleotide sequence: TGTGCCAGCAGCCAAGAAAGCCACAGCGGGGAGCTGTTTTTT. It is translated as CASSQESHSGELFF.

The CDR3 sequence: CASQGALNSPLHF. The CDR3 DNA reads TGTGCCAGCCAGGGGGCTTTGAATTCACCCCTCCACTTT. The chain is built from TRBV7-9 and TRBJ1-6; 8 bases agree with TRBD1. CDR3 length: 13 amino acids. With V trimmed by 8 bases and J by 7 bases, 4 bases remained unmatched. Germline loops: CDR1 SEHNR, CDR2 FQNEAQ (reference sequence).

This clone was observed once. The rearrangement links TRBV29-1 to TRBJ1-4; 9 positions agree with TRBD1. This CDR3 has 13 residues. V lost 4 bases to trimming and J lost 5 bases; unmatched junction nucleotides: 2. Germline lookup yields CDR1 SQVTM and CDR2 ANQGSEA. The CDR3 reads CSVGTGANEKLFF. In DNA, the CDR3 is TGCAGCGTTGGGACAGGGGCAAATGAAAAACTGTTTTTT.

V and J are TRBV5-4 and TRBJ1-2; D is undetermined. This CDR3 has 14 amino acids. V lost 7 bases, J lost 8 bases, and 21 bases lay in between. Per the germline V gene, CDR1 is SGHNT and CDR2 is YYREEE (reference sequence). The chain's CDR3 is CASSQAADVWGYTF. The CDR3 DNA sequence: TGTGCCAGCTCCCAGGCAGCTGATGTTTGGGGCTACACCTTC.

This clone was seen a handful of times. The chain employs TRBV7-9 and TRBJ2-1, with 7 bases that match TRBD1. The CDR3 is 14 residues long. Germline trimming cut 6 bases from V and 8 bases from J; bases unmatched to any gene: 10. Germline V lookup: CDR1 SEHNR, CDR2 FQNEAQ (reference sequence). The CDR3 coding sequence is TGTGCCAGCAGTCACAATAGGGGGCGCGATGAGCAGTTCTTC. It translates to CASSHNRGRDEQFF.

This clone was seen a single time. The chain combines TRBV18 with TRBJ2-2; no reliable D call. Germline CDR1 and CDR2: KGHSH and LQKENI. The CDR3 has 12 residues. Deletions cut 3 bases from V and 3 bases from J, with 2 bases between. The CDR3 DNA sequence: TGTGCCAGCTCACCCTACACCGGGGAGCTGTTTTTT. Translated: CASSPYTGELFF.

CDR3 region: CASSLAAGGYTDTQYF. For the CDR3, the DNA is TGTGCCAGCAGCTTGGCGGCAGGGGGTTACACAGATACGCAGTATTTT. This chain connects TRBV5-6 to TRBJ2-3, with TRBD1 matching over 7 bases. This CDR3 contains 16 residues. Trimming cost V 0 bases and J 2 bases; bases outside gene matches: 6. Germline V gene lookup returns CDR1 SGHDT and CDR2 YYEEEE.

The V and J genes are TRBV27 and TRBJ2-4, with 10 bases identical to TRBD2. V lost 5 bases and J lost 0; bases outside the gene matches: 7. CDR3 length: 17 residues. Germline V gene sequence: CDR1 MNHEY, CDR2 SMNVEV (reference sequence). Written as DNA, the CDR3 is TGTGCCAGCAGTCCCACTAGCGGGGCAGTAGCCAAAAACATTCAGTACTTC. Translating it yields CASSPTSGAVAKNIQYF.

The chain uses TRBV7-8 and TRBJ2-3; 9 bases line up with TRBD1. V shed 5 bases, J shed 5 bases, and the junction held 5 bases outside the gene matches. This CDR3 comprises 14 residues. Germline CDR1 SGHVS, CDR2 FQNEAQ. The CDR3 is CASSRGQGLDTQYF. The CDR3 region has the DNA TGTGCCAGCAGCCGAGGACAGGGGCTAGATACGCAGTATTTT.

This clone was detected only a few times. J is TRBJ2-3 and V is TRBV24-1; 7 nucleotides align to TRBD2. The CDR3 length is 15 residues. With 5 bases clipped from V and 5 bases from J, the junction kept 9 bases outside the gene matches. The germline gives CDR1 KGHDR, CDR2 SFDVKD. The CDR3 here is CATSALAGPQDTQYF. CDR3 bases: TGTGCCACCAGTGCCTTAGCGGGCCCCCAAGATACGCAGTATTTT.

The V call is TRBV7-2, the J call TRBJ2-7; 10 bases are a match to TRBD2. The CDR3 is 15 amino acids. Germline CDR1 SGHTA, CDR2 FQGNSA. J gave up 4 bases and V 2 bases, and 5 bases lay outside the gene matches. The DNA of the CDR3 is TGTGCCAGCAGCTTAAGCGGGGGGGCCCAGTACGAGCAGTACTTC. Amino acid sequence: CASSLSGGAQYEQYF.

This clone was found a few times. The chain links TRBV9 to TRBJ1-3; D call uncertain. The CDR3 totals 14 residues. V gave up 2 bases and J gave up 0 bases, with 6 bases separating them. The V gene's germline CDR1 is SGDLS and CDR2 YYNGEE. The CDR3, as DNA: TGTGCCAGCAGCGTTTCCGGCTCTGGAAACACCATATATTTT. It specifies CASSVSGSGNTIYF.

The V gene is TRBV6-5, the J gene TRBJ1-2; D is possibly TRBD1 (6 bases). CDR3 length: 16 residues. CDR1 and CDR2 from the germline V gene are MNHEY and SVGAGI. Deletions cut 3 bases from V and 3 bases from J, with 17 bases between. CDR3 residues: CASSYVSGTHHYGYTF. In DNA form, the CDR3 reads TGTGCCAGCAGTTATGTTTCCGGGACACATCACTATGGCTACACCTTC.

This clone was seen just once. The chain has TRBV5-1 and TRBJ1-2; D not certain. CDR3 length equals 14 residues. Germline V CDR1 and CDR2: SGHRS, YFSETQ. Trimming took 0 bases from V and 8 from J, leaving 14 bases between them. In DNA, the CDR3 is TGCGCCAGCAGCTTGGACAGCTCCGAAGGAGGCTACACCTTC. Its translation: CASSLDSSEGGYTF.